This passage covers 29 T cell receptor beta chains from one sample sequenced in a study of CD8+ T cells in alopecia areata. Investigators isolated RNA and reverse transcribed it into cDNA to act as the sequencing template. Using immunoSEQ multiplex PCR, the repertoire was profiled, and TCRdb retains in-frame clones only, with some absent. Among 70,000 or so clones listed, roughly 28% were seen once. Treatment described: oral pan-JAK inhibitor, 5-10 mg twice daily. The starting material was CD8+ T cells sorted from blood, obtained at week 4, from a patient treated with tofacitinib. The receptors come from a human donor with alopecia areata.

This clone was recorded a few times. V usage is TRBV29-1 and J usage is TRBJ1-2, with 7 bases that match TRBD1. CDR3 length equals 15 residues. Germline CDR1 is SQVTM and CDR2 is ANQGSEA. Germline trimming cut 5 bases from V and 4 bases from J; bases unmatched to any gene: 13. The chain's CDR3 is CSVCRDSSMVYGYTF. CDR3 DNA sequence: TGCAGCGTTTGCCGGGACAGCTCAATGGTCTATGGCTACACCTTC. Full variable domain (outside the CDR3, taken from reference TRBV29-1 and TRBJ1-2): SAVISQKPSRDICQRGTSLTIQCQVDSQVTMMFWYRQQPGQSLTLIATANQGSEATYESGFVIDKFPISRPNLTFSTLTVSNMSPEDSSIYLCSVCRDSSMVYGYTFGSGTRLTVV.

With regard to this clone: Other DNA sequences in this sample translate to the same CDR3. This rearrangement joins TRBV29-1 to TRBJ1-1; D uncertain. The CDR3 loop spans 12 amino acids. V lost 4 bases and J lost 1, with 7 bases in between. CDR1 is SQVTM, CDR2 ANQGSEA, per germline. The CDR3 nucleotides read TGCAGCGTTGTCGGAGGGAACACTGAAGCTTTCTTT. This translates into CSVVGGNTEAFF. The full variable domain, in which reference TRBV29-1 and TRBJ1-1 provide the parts outside the CDR3, is SAVISQKPSRDICQRGTSLTIQCQVDSQVTMMFWYRQQPGQSLTLIATANQGSEATYESGFVIDKFPISRPNLTFSTLTVSNMSPEDSSIYLCSVVGGNTEAFFGQGTRLTVV.

The gene calls are TRBV6-5 and TRBJ2-5, with 10 nucleotides matching TRBD1. Trimming took 5 bases from V and 4 from J; bases not matched to a gene: 4. CDR1 and CDR2 from the germline V gene are MNHEY and SVGAGI. The CDR3 is 14 residues long. The chain's CDR3 is CASSQDRGRETQYF. CDR3 bases: TGTGCCAGCAGTCAAGACAGGGGGCGAGAGACCCAGTACTTC.

The chain recombines TRBV13 with TRBJ1-1; 7 nucleotides line up with TRBD1. The CDR3 consists of 12 residues. Germline V lookup: CDR1 PRHDT, CDR2 FYEKMQ (reference sequence). V dropped 5 bases and J dropped 5; count of bases not matched to a gene: 2. CDR3 nucleotide sequence: TGTGCCAGCAGCCCGACAGGGACTGAAGCTTTCTTT. The encoded protein is CASSPTGTEAFF.

This rearrangement joins TRBV29-1 to TRBJ1-1; 9 bases match TRBD1. The CDR3 consists of 14 residues. The junction had 10 bases not matched to a gene; V was cut back by 6 bases and J by 5 bases. Germline V gene lookup returns CDR1 SQVTM and CDR2 ANQGSEA. The CDR3 loop is CSVRDREMGTEAFF. The CDR3 DNA reads as TGCAGCGTCCGGGACAGGGAAATGGGGACTGAAGCTTTCTTT.

This clone has just a few counts. The rearrangement links TRBV11-2 to TRBJ1-2; TRBD1 might be the D (6 bases). The germline V gene encodes CDR1 SGHAT and CDR2 FQNNGV. The CDR3 extends over 14 amino acids. Trimming pared 4 bases from V and 3 bases from J, leaving 12 bases between. DNA for the CDR3: TGTGCCAGCAGCTCCTCAGGGGTCTACTATGGCTACACCTTC. Its translation is CASSSSGVYYGYTF.

In this sample, this clone turned up a few times. The rearrangement joins TRBV29-1 to TRBJ2-1, with 13 bases matching TRBD2. Germline lookup yields CDR1 SQVTM and CDR2 ANQGSEA. This CDR3 spans 15 amino acids. J gave up 7 bases and V 0 bases, and 3 bases lay outside the gene matches. For the CDR3, the DNA is TGCAGCGTTGAAGAGGGGACTAGCGGGATAAATGAGCAGTTCTTC. Translation gives CSVEEGTSGINEQFF.

The CDR3 is CASSEGFPSSGANVLTF. DNA for the CDR3: TGTGCCAGCAGTGAGGGGTTTCCGAGCTCTGGGGCCAACGTCCTGACTTTC. The gene calls are TRBV6-1 and TRBJ2-6; D gene unclear. Trimming removed 3 bases from V and 0 bases from J, with 12 bases in between. This CDR3 spans 17 amino acids. CDR1 is MNHNS, CDR2 SASEGT, per germline.

This chain's CDR3 is CASSIDPGQGSTGELFF. CDR3 bases: TGTGCCAGTAGTATAGACCCCGGACAGGGGAGCACCGGGGAGCTGTTTTTT. The V gene is TRBV19, the J gene TRBJ2-2, with TRBD1 matching 9 bases. V shed 0 bases, J shed 4 bases, and the junction held 6 bases outside the gene matches. Germline V lookup: CDR1 LNHDA, CDR2 SQIVND (reference sequence). This CDR3 is built from 17 residues.

This chain links TRBV9 with TRBJ2-3; 10 positions match TRBD2. Germline loops: CDR1 SGDLS, CDR2 YYNGEE. Trimming removed 0 bases from V and 4 bases from J; junction bases left unmatched: 2. The CDR3 extends over 15 amino acids. The CDR3 nucleotides read TGTGCCAGCAGCGTAGGAAGCGGGAGGGCAGATACGCAGTATTTT. It codes for CASSVGSGRADTQYF.

This clone has just one count. The chain has TRBV30 and TRBJ1-4; TRBD1 might be the D (5 bases). The V end was cut by 0 bases, the J end by 7 bases, with 9 bases between. The CDR3 covers 13 residues. Germline V CDR1 and CDR2: GTSNPN, SVGIG (reference sequence). The CDR3 loop is CAWSVNGGEKLFF. For the CDR3, the DNA is TGTGCCTGGAGTGTAAACGGGGGTGAAAAACTGTTTTTT.

This clone was seen a single time. The rearrangement uses TRBV9 and TRBJ2-3, with TRBD1 matching 9 bases. The CDR3 extends over 16 amino acids. The ends lost 3 bases at V and 3 bases at J; junction bases unmatched: 8. Germline CDR1 reads SGDLS; CDR2 reads YYNGEE. The CDR3: CASSDERDRETDTQYF. The CDR3 DNA reads as TGTGCCAGCAGCGACGAACGGGACAGGGAGACAGATACGCAGTATTTT.

This clone was seen more than once but under ten times. V and J are TRBV11-2 and TRBJ2-1; 8 positions match TRBD1. Germline CDR1 is SGHAT and CDR2 is FQNNGV. V was pared by 5 bases and J by 0 bases, with 3 bases of the junction left unmatched. This CDR3 is 15 amino acids long. For the CDR3, the DNA is TGTGCCAGCAGCCACGGACAGGGCTCCTACAATGAGCAGTTCTTC. The encoded protein is CASSHGQGSYNEQFF.

This chain links TRBV6-5 with TRBJ2-7; TRBD1 is a possible D gene (6 bases). V was shortened by 2 bases and J by 1 base, with 9 bases between the two germline ends. Germline CDR1 and CDR2: MNHEY and SVGAGI. The CDR3 has 14 residues. CDR3 DNA: TGTGCCAGCAGTTACGGGGGCGCGTCCTACGAGCAGTACTTC. This codes for CASSYGGASYEQYF.

The CDR3: CSVGEGAGEETQYF. Here the CDR3 DNA reads TGCAGCGTTGGAGAGGGGGCAGGGGAGGAGACCCAGTACTTC. The chain links TRBV29-1 to TRBJ2-5; 7 nucleotides agree with TRBD1. Germline-derived CDR1 and CDR2 are SQVTM and ANQGSEA. V lost 4 bases to trimming and J lost 5 bases; unmatched junction nucleotides: 10. This CDR3 has 14 amino acids.

V gene TRBV19 combines with J gene TRBJ1-2; 7 bases line up with TRBD1. The junction had 16 bases not matched to a gene; V was cut back by 3 bases and J by 6 bases. This CDR3 region has 17 residues. CDR1 is LNHDA and CDR2 is SQIVND in the germline V gene (reference sequence). CDR3 sequence reads: CASSIRTTGVGRNGYTF. DNA for the CDR3: TGTGCCAGTAGTATTCGTACTACAGGGGTCGGGAGAAATGGCTACACCTTC.

Here the CDR3 reads CASSSRQGYTNEQFF. The CDR3 bases are TGTGCCAGCAGCTCTAGACAGGGTTATACCAATGAGCAGTTCTTC. The V and J genes are TRBV13 and TRBJ2-1, with TRBD1 matching over 7 bases. The CDR3 runs to 15 residues. Unmatched junction bases numbered 9, after V lost 4 bases and J lost 6 bases. Germline assignment: CDR1 PRHDT and CDR2 FYEKMQ (reference sequence).

This clone was counted ten times or more. This chain joins TRBV11-2 and TRBJ2-7, with D tentatively TRBD1 (5 bases). CDR3 length: 16 residues. Germline assignment: CDR1 SGHAT and CDR2 FQNNGV. Deletions cut 4 bases from V and 4 bases from J, with 20 bases between. The CDR3 region has the DNA TGTGCCAGCAGCTCATCATCCAGGGTCGGTTTTTACGAGCAGTACTTC. This gives the protein CASSSSSRVGFYEQYF.

The V gene is TRBV14, the J gene TRBJ2-2; no firm D call. This CDR3 region has 13 residues. The germline gives CDR1 SGHDN, CDR2 FVKESK. V lost 4 bases to trimming and J lost 5 bases, with 8 bases between them. The chain's CDR3 is CASSPRGTGELFF. The CDR3 nucleotides read TGTGCCAGCAGCCCCCGAGGTACCGGGGAGCTGTTTTTT.

This rearrangement joins TRBV6-4 to TRBJ2-1, with D maybe TRBD1 (6 bases). This CDR3 has 14 residues. CDR1 is MRHNA and CDR2 is SNTAGT in the germline V gene. V dropped 2 bases and J dropped 8 bases, with 13 bases sitting between them. CDR3 coding DNA: TGTGCCAGCAGTGACGATACACAGGGAGATGAGCAGTTCTTC. Its translation is CASSDDTQGDEQFF.

The chain carries TRBV9 and TRBJ2-3; the match to TRBD2 covers 13 bases. Germline CDR1 and CDR2: SGDLS and YYNGEE. The CDR3 is 19 amino acids. The trim removed 3 bases at V and 1 base at J, leaving 11 bases unmatched. CDR3 in amino acids: CASSDDRRLAGGGTDTQYF. The CDR3, as DNA: TGTGCCAGCAGCGATGACCGTCGACTAGCGGGAGGTGGCACAGATACGCAGTATTTT. The entire variable domain, with the rest obtained from reference TRBV9 and TRBJ2-3, is as follows: DSGVTQTPKHLITATGQRVTLRCSPRSGDLSVYWYQQSLDQGLQFLIQYYNGEERAKGNILERFSAQQFPDLHSELNLSSLELGDSALYFCASSDDRRLAGGGTDTQYFGPGTRLTVL.

The chain carries TRBV29-1 and TRBJ2-1, with D perhaps TRBD2 (5 bases). CDR3 length: 13 residues. Trimming took 5 bases from V and 4 from J, leaving 12 bases between them. The germline gives CDR1 SQVTM, CDR2 ANQGSEA. Written as DNA, the CDR3 is TGCAGCGTTAGTTCTAGCCGGTACAATGAGCAGTTCTTC. As protein: CSVSSSRYNEQFF.

This rearrangement joins TRBV5-1 to TRBJ2-7; a possible D gene is TRBD2 (6 bases). This CDR3 is 14 amino acids long. V was clipped by 5 bases and J by 5 bases, with 17 bases between them. Germline CDR1 SGHRS, CDR2 YFSETQ. Here the CDR3 DNA reads TGCGCCAGCAGGCCCAGACTAGAAGCCAACGAGCAGTACTTC. Translated: CASRPRLEANEQYF.

The chain recombines TRBV5-4 with TRBJ2-5; D is unclear. The CDR3 spans 13 residues. V was clipped by 0 bases and J by 5 bases, with 8 bases between them. Germline V CDR1 and CDR2: SGHNT, YYREEE (reference sequence). In DNA, the CDR3 is TGTGCCAGCAGCTTGGCCGGTGGCGAGACCCAGTACTTC. Its protein is CASSLAGGETQYF.

V is TRBV5-6 and J is TRBJ2-7; D might be TRBD2 (6 bases). The CDR3 has 14 residues. The germline gives CDR1 SGHDT, CDR2 YYEEEE. Trimming removed 4 bases at V and 6 bases at J, with 17 bases between. The CDR3 spells CASSPTGLTPEQYF. CDR3 bases: TGTGCCAGCAGCCCCACGGGACTTACCCCCGAGCAGTACTTC.

In this sample, this clone turned up a few times. The V call is TRBV29-1, the J call TRBJ2-7; TRBD1 is a possible D gene (6 bases). V was cut by 4 bases and J by 3 bases, with 13 bases left in between. Germline V CDR1 and CDR2: SQVTM, ANQGSEA. This CDR3 spans 13 amino acids. CDR3 loop: CSVGEDRYYEQYF. The CDR3, as DNA: TGCAGCGTTGGAGAGGACAGATACTACGAGCAGTACTTC.

The chain combines TRBV29-1 with TRBJ2-2, with D unresolved. Trimming left V 1 base short and J 4 bases short, with 4 bases between. The V gene's germline CDR1 is SQVTM and CDR2 ANQGSEA. There are 12 residues in the CDR3. CDR3 sequence reads: CSVEGPTGELFF. The CDR3 DNA follows: TGCAGCGTTGAAGGCCCCACCGGGGAGCTGTTTTTT.

This clone occurred a few times. The chain links TRBV4-1 to TRBJ2-7; D is possibly TRBD1 or TRBD2 (5 bases each). Trimming pared 5 bases from V and 7 bases from J, leaving 12 bases between. The germline gives CDR1 MGHRA, CDR2 YSYEKL. The CDR3 is 12 amino acids. CDR3: CASSSGTPEQYF. DNA for the CDR3: TGCGCCAGCAGCTCCGGGACCCCGGAGCAGTACTTC.

The J gene is TRBJ2-1, the V gene TRBV27; the D gene is possibly TRBD2 (6 bases). Trimming took 5 bases from V and 0 from J, leaving 8 bases between them. The CDR3 sequence is 14 residues long. In germline, CDR1 is MNHEY, CDR2 SMNVEV (reference sequence). The CDR3 DNA sequence: TGTGCCAGCAGTCTGACTAGCTCCTACAATGAGCAGTTCTTC. Encoded protein: CASSLTSSYNEQFF.